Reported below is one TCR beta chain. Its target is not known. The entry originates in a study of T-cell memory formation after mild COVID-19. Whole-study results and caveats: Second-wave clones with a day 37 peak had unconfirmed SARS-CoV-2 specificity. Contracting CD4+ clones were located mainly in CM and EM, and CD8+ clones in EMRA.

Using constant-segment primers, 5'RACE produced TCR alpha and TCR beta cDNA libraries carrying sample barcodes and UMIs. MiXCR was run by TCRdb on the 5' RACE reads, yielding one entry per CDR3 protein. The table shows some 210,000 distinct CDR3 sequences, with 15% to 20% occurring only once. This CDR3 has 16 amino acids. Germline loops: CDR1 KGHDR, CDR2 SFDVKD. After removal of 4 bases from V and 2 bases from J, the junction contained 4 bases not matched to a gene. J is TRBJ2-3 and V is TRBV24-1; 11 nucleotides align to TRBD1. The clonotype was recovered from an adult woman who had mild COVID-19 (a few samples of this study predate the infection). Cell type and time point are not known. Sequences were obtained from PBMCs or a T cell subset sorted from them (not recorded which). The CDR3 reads CATSDRGQGVTDTQYF. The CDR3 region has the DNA TGTGCCACCAGTGACCGGGGACAGGGGGTCACAGATACGCAGTATTTT.